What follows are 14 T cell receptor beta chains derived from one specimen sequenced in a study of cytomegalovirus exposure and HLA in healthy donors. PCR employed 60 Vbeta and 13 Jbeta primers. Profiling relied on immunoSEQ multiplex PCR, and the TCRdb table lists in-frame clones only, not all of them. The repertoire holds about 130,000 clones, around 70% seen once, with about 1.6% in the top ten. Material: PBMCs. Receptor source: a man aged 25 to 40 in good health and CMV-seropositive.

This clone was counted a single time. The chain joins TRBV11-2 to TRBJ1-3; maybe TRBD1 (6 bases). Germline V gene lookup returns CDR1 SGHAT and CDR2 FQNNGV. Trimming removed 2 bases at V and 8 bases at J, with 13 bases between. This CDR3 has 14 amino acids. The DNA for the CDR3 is TGTGCCAGCAGCTTAAGGGGGATATCGGACACCATATATTTT. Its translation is CASSLRGISDTIYF.

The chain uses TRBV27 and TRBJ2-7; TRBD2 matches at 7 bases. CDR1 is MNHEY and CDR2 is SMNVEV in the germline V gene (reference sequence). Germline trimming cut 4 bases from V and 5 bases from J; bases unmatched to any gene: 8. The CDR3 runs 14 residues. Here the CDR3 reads CASSWVFRGDEQYF. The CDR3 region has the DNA TGTGCCAGCAGTTGGGTCTTTCGGGGGGACGAGCAGTACTTC.

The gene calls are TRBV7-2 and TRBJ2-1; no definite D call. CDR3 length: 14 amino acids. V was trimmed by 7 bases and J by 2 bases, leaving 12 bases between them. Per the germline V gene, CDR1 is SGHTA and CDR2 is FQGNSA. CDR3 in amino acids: CASIRLLTYNEQFF. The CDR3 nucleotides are TGTGCCAGCATCCGGTTACTAACCTACAATGAGCAGTTCTTC.

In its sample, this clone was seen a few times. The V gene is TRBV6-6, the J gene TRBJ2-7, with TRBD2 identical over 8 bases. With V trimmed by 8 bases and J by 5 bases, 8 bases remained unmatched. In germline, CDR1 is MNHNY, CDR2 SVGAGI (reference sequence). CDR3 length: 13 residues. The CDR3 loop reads CASGPLAGHEQYF. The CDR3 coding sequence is TGTGCCAGCGGACCCTTAGCGGGACACGAGCAGTACTTC.

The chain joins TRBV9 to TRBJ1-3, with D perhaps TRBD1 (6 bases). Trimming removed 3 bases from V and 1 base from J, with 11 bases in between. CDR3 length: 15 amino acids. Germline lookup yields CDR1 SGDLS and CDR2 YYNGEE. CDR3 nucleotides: TGTGCCAGCAGCGGAACAGGGATTTCTGGAAACACCATATATTTT. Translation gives CASSGTGISGNTIYF.

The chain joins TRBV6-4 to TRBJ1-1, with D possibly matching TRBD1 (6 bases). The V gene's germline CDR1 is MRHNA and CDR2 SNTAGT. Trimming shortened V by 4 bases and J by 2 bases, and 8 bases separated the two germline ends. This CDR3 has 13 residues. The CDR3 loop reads CASSAGANTEAFF. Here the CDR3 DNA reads TGTGCCAGCAGTGCAGGGGCCAACACTGAAGCTTTCTTT.

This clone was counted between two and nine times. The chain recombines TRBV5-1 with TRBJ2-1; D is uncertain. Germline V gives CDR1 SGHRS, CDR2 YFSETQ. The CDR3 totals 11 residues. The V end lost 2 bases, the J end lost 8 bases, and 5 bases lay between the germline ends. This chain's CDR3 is CASSFSDEQFF. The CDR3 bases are TGCGCCAGCAGCTTCTCCGATGAGCAGTTCTTC.

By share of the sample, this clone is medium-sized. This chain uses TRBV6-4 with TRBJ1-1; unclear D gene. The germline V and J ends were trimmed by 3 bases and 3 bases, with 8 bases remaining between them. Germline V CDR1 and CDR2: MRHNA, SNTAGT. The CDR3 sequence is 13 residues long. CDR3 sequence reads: CASSERSHTEAFF. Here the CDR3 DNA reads TGTGCCAGCAGTGAGAGGTCCCACACTGAAGCTTTCTTT.

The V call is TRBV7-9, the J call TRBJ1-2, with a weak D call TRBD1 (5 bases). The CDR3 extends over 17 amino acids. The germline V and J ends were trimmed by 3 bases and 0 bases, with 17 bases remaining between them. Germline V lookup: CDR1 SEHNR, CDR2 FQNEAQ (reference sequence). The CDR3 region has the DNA TGTGCCAGCAGCTTGGGGTTGGGGCTCCGAGCTAACTATGGCTACACCTTC. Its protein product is CASSLGLGLRANYGYTF.

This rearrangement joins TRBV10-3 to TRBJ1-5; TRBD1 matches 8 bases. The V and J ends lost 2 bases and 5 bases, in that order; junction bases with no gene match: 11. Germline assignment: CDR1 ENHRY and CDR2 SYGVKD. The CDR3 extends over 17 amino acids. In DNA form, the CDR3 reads TGTGCCATCAGTGAGACATATCCAGGACAGGGTTATCAGCCCCAGCATTTT. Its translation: CAISETYPGQGYQPQHF.

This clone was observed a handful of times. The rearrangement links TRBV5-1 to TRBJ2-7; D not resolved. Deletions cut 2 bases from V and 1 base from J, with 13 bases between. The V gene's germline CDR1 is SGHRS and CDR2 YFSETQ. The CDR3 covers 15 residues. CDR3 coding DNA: TGCGCCAGCAGCTTTCGGTCAGGTGCTTCCTACGAGCAGTACTTC. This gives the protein CASSFRSGASYEQYF.

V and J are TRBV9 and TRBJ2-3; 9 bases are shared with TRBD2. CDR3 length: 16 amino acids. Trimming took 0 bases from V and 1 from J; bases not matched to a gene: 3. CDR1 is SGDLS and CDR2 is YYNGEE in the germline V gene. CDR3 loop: CASSVVASGGTDTQYF. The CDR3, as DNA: TGTGCCAGCAGCGTAGTAGCTAGCGGGGGCACAGATACGCAGTATTTT.

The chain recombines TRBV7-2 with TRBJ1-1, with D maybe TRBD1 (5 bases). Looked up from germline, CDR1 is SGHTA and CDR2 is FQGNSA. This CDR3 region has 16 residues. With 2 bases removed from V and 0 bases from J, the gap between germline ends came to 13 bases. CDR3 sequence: CASSLPAGGVNTEAFF. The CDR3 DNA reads TGTGCCAGCAGCTTACCGGCGGGGGGAGTGAACACTGAAGCTTTCTTT.

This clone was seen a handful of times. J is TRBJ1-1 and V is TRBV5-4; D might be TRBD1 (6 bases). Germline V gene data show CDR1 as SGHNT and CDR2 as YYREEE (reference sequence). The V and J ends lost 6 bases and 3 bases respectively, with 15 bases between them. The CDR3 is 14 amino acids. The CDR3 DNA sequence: TGTGCCAGCAACCCGGGGGGGCGAGACACTGAAGCTTTCTTT. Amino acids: CASNPGGRDTEAFF.